This TCR beta chain originates from a study of blood T cell repertoires in COVID-19. Across the study: Whether acute or convalescent, the COVID-19 samples came from the United States, Italy and Spain.

The CDR3 totals 13 residues. Germline loops: CDR1 MNHEY, CDR2 SVGAGI. J lost 9 bases, V lost 2 bases, and 4 bases had no gene match. Study processing details: By means of reference gene primer amplification, nucleated cell counts were estimated. Generated by immunoSEQ multiplex PCR, the TCRdb table keeps only in-frame clones and is missing some. The V and J calls and clone size were taken over from that table, and D and trimming were inferred from the DNA. The sample lists 93,000 or so clones; more than 70% were seen once. The origin of this receptor is a woman older than 75 in a cohort sampled during active COVID-19. Source material: peripheral blood. This sequence joins TRBV6-5 and TRBJ2-1; TRBD2 matches at 7 bases. CDR3 DNA sequence: TGTGCCAGCAGTTACCTGGGCGGGAGTGAGCAGTTCTTC. Its translation is CASSYLGGSEQFF.